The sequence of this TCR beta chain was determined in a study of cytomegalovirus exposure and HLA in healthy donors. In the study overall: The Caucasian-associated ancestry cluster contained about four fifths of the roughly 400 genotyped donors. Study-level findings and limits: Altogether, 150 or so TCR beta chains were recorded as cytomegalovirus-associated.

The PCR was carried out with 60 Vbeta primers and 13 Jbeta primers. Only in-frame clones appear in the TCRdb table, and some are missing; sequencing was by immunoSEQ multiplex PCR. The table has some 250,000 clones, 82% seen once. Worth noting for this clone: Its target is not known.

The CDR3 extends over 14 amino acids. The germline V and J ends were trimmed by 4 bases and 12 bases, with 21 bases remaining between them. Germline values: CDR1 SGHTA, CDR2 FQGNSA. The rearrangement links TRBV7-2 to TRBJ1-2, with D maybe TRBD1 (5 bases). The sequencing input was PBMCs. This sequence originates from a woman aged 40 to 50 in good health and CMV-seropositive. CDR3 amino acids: CASSSGGRDSRDTF. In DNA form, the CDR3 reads TGTGCCAGCAGCTCGGGTGGAAGAGACAGCCGGGACACCTTC. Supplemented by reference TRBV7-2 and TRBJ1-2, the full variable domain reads GAGVSQSPSNKVTEKGKDVELRCDPISGHTALYWYRQSLGQGLEFLIYFQGNSAPDKSGLPSDRFSAERTGGSVSTLTIQRTQQEDSAVYLCASSSGGRDSRDTFGSGTRLTVV.